One T cell receptor (beta chain) is described in this entry. Its antigen is not identified. This specimen belongs to a study of shared clonotypes between healthy human individuals. Study-level points and caveats: A handful of donors showed sharing of approximately 4.7% of naive CD4 clonotypes.

The naive CD8 subset, CD45RO-negative cells positively selected for CCR7, excluded terminally differentiated effector memory CD45RA+ cells. Germline V gives CDR1 SGDLS, CDR2 YYNGEE. V lost 1 base to trimming and J lost 5 bases; unmatched junction nucleotides: 10. The CDR3 consists of 17 residues. Genomic DNA belonging to each subset was distributed in equal measure over several immunoSEQ plates. About 30,000 T cell genomes, or roughly 200 ng DNA, went into the sorted-subset replicate PCRs. Generated by immunoSEQ multiplex PCR, the TCRdb table keeps only in-frame clones and is missing some. The data show roughly 2.1 million clones, just over 90% seen once.

Source material: naive CD8+ T cells from PBMCs. V is TRBV9 and J is TRBJ2-1, with 9 bases that match TRBD2. The source is a man aged 18 to 29 in good health. Some clones in this sample may be carry-over from other donors' samples. CDR3 in amino acids: CASSVNSRTSADNEQFF. CDR3 DNA sequence: TGTGCCAGCAGCGTAAATTCCCGGACTAGCGCTGACAATGAGCAGTTCTTC. Together with reference TRBV9 and TRBJ2-1, the CDR3 gives the full variable domain: DSGVTQTPKHLITATGQRVTLRCSPRSGDLSVYWYQQSLDQGLQFLIQYYNGEERAKGNILERFSAQQFPDLHSELNLSSLELGDSALYFCASSVNSRTSADNEQFFGPGTRLTVL.